Each of the 3 T cell receptor beta chains below was sequenced from the same sample in a study of blood T cell repertoires in COVID-19. Generated by immunoSEQ multiplex PCR, the TCRdb table keeps only in-frame clones and is missing some. The sample lists just under 70,000 clones, 75% to 90% seen once, with around 8.1% in the top ten. Sequencing input: peripheral blood. The origin of the receptors is a man aged 30 to 45 with acute or convalescent COVID-19.

The chain combines TRBV19 with TRBJ2-7; TRBD1 aligns across 7 bases. In germline, CDR1 is LNHDA, CDR2 SQIVND (reference sequence). The V and J ends lost 4 bases and 3 bases, in that order; junction bases with no gene match: 6. This CDR3 has 14 residues. CDR3: CASSTRQGHYEQYF. In nucleotides, the CDR3 is TGTGCCAGTAGTACTAGACAGGGCCACTACGAGCAGTACTTC.

This clone was recorded only once. The CDR3 reads CASTAGTSGRSNSPGELFF. CDR3 nucleotides: TGTGCCAGCACTGCCGGGACTAGCGGGAGGTCTAATTCCCCCGGGGAGCTGTTTTTT. The V and J genes are TRBV9 and TRBJ2-2; 15 positions match TRBD2. The CDR3 has 19 amino acids. Germline-derived CDR1 and CDR2 are SGDLS and YYNGEE. The ends lost 6 bases at V and 6 bases at J; junction bases unmatched: 15.

The J gene is TRBJ2-1, the V gene TRBV28; TRBD2 might be the D (6 bases). The germline gives CDR1 MDHEN, CDR2 SYDVKM. V was clipped by 7 bases and J by 4 bases, with 14 bases between them. This CDR3 region has 14 residues. The CDR3 is CASTRDGGYNEQFF. CDR3 coding DNA: TGTGCCAGCACCCGGGACGGGGGATACAATGAGCAGTTCTTC.